This entry is about one T cell receptor beta chain. The antigen is unknown. These data come from a study of cytomegalovirus exposure and HLA in healthy donors. Notes on the study in general: First-cohort TCR clusters tended to co-occur in the 90 to 150 validation repertoires, a later analysis found. Reports indicated that the classifier achieved high specificity and sensitivity in diagnosing cytomegalovirus status.

TCRdb's copy holds only in-frame clones and misses some; the assay was immunoSEQ multiplex PCR. The table includes over 250,000 clones, approximately 83% detected once. V was trimmed by 5 bases and J by 0 bases, leaving 11 bases between them. The CDR3 runs to 14 residues. Germline V gene data show CDR1 as SGHAT and CDR2 as FQNNGV. The source material was PBMCs. This receptor was obtained from a woman under 30 in good health and CMV-seronegative. The chain uses TRBV11-2 and TRBJ2-7; tentatively, D is TRBD1 (5 bases). The CDR3 DNA is TGTGCCAGCAGCCGCGACAGCCACTCCTACGAGCAGTACTTC. Amino acid sequence: CASSRDSHSYEQYF.